This T cell receptor beta chain originates from a study of graft-versus-host responses after intestinal transplantation. Study-wide context: Recipients obtained multivisceral, liver-intestinal, or isolated intestinal transplants. After anti-thymocyte globulin induction, recipients took tacrolimus and steroids for three to four years. Overall study findings and caveats: Analysis identified GvH clones in recipient marrow, with some appearing first in ileum or blood.

TCRdb keeps only in-frame clones here, not all; method: immunoSEQ multiplex PCR. The data hold about 59,000 clones, with 90% to 95% observed a single time. Regarding this clone: Its antigen is currently unknown.

This specimen consisted of unstimulated CD4+ T cells sorted from spleen or lymph node cells, obtained before transplant. The source of this sequence is a human donor who was the organ donor for an intestinal transplant.

CDR3 protein: CAISESRGRGDTQYF. The CDR3 region has the DNA TGTGCCATCAGTGAGTCCAGGGGGCGGGGAGATACGCAGTATTTT. The chain couples TRBV10-3 to TRBJ2-3, with 8 nucleotides matching TRBD1. V was clipped by 0 bases and J by 5 bases; unmatched bases: 4. In germline, CDR1 is ENHRY, CDR2 SYGVKD. CDR3 length: 15 amino acids.